Following are 30 T cell receptor beta chains from one sample sequenced in a study of shared clonotypes between healthy human individuals. TCRdb keeps only in-frame clones here, not all; method: immunoSEQ multiplex PCR. The sample lists nearly 1,000,000 clones; about 80% were seen once. Sequenced input: memory CD4+ T cells sorted from blood. The subset was: CD45RA-negative fraction. The receptors derive from a man younger than 30 in good health.

In its sample, this clone was seen once. The chain carries TRBV5-4 and TRBJ2-5, with D tentatively TRBD1 or TRBD2 (5 bases each). The germline V and J ends were trimmed by 0 bases and 7 bases, with 16 bases remaining between them. The CDR3 has 15 residues. Germline V lookup: CDR1 SGHNT, CDR2 YYREEE (reference sequence). The CDR3 sequence: CASSLETGRSGTQYF. The CDR3 DNA reads as TGTGCCAGCAGCTTGGAAACGGGGCGCTCGGGGACCCAGTACTTC.

The chain employs TRBV4-1 and TRBJ1-5; TRBD1 agrees at 7 bases. This CDR3 is 16 amino acids long. V dropped 4 bases and J dropped 0; count of bases not matched to a gene: 6. Germline V gene sequence: CDR1 MGHRA, CDR2 YSYEKL. The CDR3 coding sequence is TGCGCCAGCAGCCGCGTCCAGGGGGTTAGCAATCAGCCCCAGCATTTT. It is translated as CASSRVQGVSNQPQHF.

This chain links TRBV4-2 with TRBJ2-6; no definite D call. This CDR3 has 18 amino acids. Per the germline V gene, CDR1 is LGHNA and CDR2 is YNFKEQ. Trimming left V 3 bases short and J 4 bases short, with 19 bases between. CDR3 sequence reads: CASSHSGLQPNGANVLTF. The CDR3, as DNA: TGTGCCAGCAGCCACTCCGGGCTACAGCCAAACGGGGCCAACGTCCTGACTTTC.

The J gene is TRBJ2-1, the V gene TRBV5-1, with 7 nucleotides matching TRBD2. The germline CDR1 and CDR2 sequences are SGHRS and YFSETQ. V gave up 4 bases and J gave up 7 bases; unmatched junction bases: 8. The CDR3 length is 14 residues. The CDR3 DNA reads TGCGCCAGCAGCCCGTCCGGACTAGGTAATGAGCAGTTCTTC. The encoded protein is CASSPSGLGNEQFF.

This clone has a single count. J is TRBJ2-7 and V is TRBV25-1; 9 bases map to TRBD1. Unmatched junction bases numbered 8, after V lost 2 bases and J lost 12 bases. Germline-derived CDR1 and CDR2 are MGHDK and SYGVNS. This CDR3 spans 13 amino acids. Written as DNA, the CDR3 is TGTGCCAGCAGTGAAGGGACCAACAGGGGGCTGTACTTC. Translation: CASSEGTNRGLYF.

This chain connects TRBV5-4 to TRBJ1-2, with a possible D match to TRBD1 (6 bases). CDR1 is SGHNT and CDR2 is YYREEE in the germline V gene (reference sequence). V was cut by 4 bases and J by 5 bases, with 15 bases left in between. This CDR3 contains 14 residues. The CDR3 sequence is CASSPDRTYYGYTF. Here the CDR3 DNA reads TGTGCCAGCAGCCCCGACAGGACCTATTATGGCTACACCTTC.

The genes are TRBV7-3 and TRBJ2-7, with 8 bases that match TRBD1. Trimming took 2 bases from V and 1 from J; bases not matched to a gene: 7. The CDR3 has 16 residues. In germline, CDR1 is SGHTA, CDR2 FQGTGA. The CDR3 protein is CASSLEGGTGSYEQYF. CDR3 bases: TGTGCCAGCAGCTTAGAAGGCGGGACAGGATCCTACGAGCAGTACTTC. The variable domain in full, with the rest retrieved from reference TRBV7-3 and TRBJ2-7, is GAGVSQTPSNKVTEKGKYVELRCDPISGHTALYWYRQSLGQGPEFLIYFQGTGAADDSGLPNDRFFAVRPEGSVSTLKIQRTERGDSAVYLCASSLEGGTGSYEQYFGPGTRLTVT.

This clone was seen only a few times. The chain has TRBV10-1 and TRBJ1-1; TRBD1 matches 7 bases. V lost 4 bases, J lost 5 bases, and 13 bases stayed unmatched. Germline V gene lookup returns CDR1 WNHNN and CDR2 SYGVQD (reference sequence). The CDR3 runs to 16 residues. In DNA form, the CDR3 reads TGCGCCAGCAGTGGCGGGACAGTGAGGGTTGGAACTGAAGCTTTCTTT. It encodes CASSGGTVRVGTEAFF.

V gene TRBV9 combines with J gene TRBJ2-1; 10 nucleotides agree with TRBD2. The CDR3 runs to 14 residues. Germline CDR1 and CDR2: SGDLS and YYNGEE. Germline trimming cut 0 bases from V and 8 bases from J; bases unmatched to any gene: 2. The CDR3 reads CASSVGSGGDEQFF. DNA of the CDR3: TGTGCCAGCAGCGTAGGGAGCGGGGGGGATGAGCAGTTCTTC. Drawing the rest from reference TRBV9 and TRBJ2-1, the complete variable domain is DSGVTQTPKHLITATGQRVTLRCSPRSGDLSVYWYQQSLDQGLQFLIQYYNGEERAKGNILERFSAQQFPDLHSELNLSSLELGDSALYFCASSVGSGGDEQFFGPGTRLTVL.

Notes on this clone: This probably arose from a read error, given a far larger clone one base away. This sequence joins TRBV6-5 and TRBJ1-2; TRBD1 matches at 7 bases. The V and J ends lost 5 bases and 1 base, in that order; junction bases with no gene match: 4. The CDR3 extends over 14 amino acids. The germline V gene encodes CDR1 MNHEY and CDR2 SVGAGI. In DNA form, the CDR3 reads TGTGCCAGCAGTCCCGGGACAGTTAACTATGGCTACACCTTC. It yields the protein CASSPGTVNYGYTF.

This clone was detected once. V gene TRBV27 combines with J gene TRBJ2-2; D is ambiguous. Trimming removed 8 bases from V and 6 bases from J, with 1 base in between. CDR1 and CDR2 from the germline V gene are MNHEY and SMNVEV (reference sequence). This CDR3 is built from 9 residues. DNA of the CDR3: TGTGCCAGCTCCGGGGAGCTGTTTTTT. Protein product: CASSGELFF.

The V and J genes are TRBV25-1 and TRBJ1-3, with D hard to call. Germline assignment: CDR1 MGHDK and CDR2 SYGVNS. Trimming stripped 5 bases from V and 0 bases from J, with 20 bases between. This CDR3 contains 18 residues. The CDR3 reads CASSSTTPGWVSGNTIYF. In DNA form, the CDR3 reads TGTGCCAGCAGTTCAACAACCCCCGGGTGGGTCTCTGGAAACACCATATATTTT.

The CDR3 DNA sequence: TGTGCCAGCAGCCCCCCAGACAGGGGACACTATGGCTACACCTTC. It translates to CASSPPDRGHYGYTF. The rearrangement joins TRBV6-6 to TRBJ1-2, with 8 bases that match TRBD1. Germline trimming cut 6 bases from V and 3 bases from J; bases unmatched to any gene: 9. CDR1 is MNHNY and CDR2 is SVGAGI in the germline V gene (reference sequence). The length of the CDR3 is 15 residues.

The chain uses TRBV30 and TRBJ1-2, with a possible D match to TRBD1 (6 bases). There are 14 residues in the CDR3. Trimming cost V 5 bases and J 4 bases, with 17 bases left between them. CDR1 and CDR2 (germline): GTSNPN, SVGIG (reference sequence). The CDR3 DNA reads TGTGCCTGGTACCGGGACACCAGCCCCTATGGCTACACCTTC. Protein product: CAWYRDTSPYGYTF.

The chain employs TRBV30 and TRBJ2-5, with TRBD2 matching over 8 bases. Germline values: CDR1 GTSNPN, CDR2 SVGIG (reference sequence). The CDR3 totals 15 residues. The junction had 3 bases not matched to a gene; V was cut back by 0 bases and J by 0 bases. The CDR3 DNA reads TGTGCCTGGAGTGTTACCGGGAGGGACCAAGAGACCCAGTACTTC. This translates into CAWSVTGRDQETQYF.

V and J are TRBV6-6 and TRBJ2-5, with 8 bases aligning to TRBD1. The CDR3 contains 14 residues. The V gene end was trimmed by 4 bases and the J gene end by 4 bases; junction bases not matched to a gene: 5. Germline CDR1 and CDR2: MNHNY and SVGAGI (reference sequence). CDR3 in amino acids: CASSSQGGGETQYF. In nucleotides, the CDR3 is TGTGCCAGCAGTTCACAGGGGGGAGGAGAGACCCAGTACTTC.

This sequence joins TRBV6-5 and TRBJ2-7; a weak D match, TRBD1 (6 bases). Per germline, CDR1 MNHEY and CDR2 SVGAGI. The CDR3 spans 14 residues. Trimming took 5 bases from V and 7 from J, leaving 18 bases between them. CDR3 sequence: CASSRTGTPFEQYF. The DNA of the CDR3 is TGTGCCAGCAGTCGCACCGGGACACCCTTTGAGCAGTACTTC.

The rearrangement joins TRBV30 to TRBJ2-4; D gene ambiguous. The CDR3 is 13 residues long. Trimming removed 1 base at V and 1 base at J, with 5 bases between. In germline, CDR1 is GTSNPN, CDR2 SVGIG (reference sequence). CDR3 amino acids: CAWSGSAKNIQYF. In DNA, the CDR3 is TGTGCCTGGAGTGGAAGTGCCAAAAACATTCAGTACTTC.

This clone was seen only once. This rearrangement joins TRBV5-5 to TRBJ2-1; 8 bases fit TRBD1. Trimming cost V 4 bases and J 1 base; bases outside gene matches: 4. CDR3 size: 15 residues. The germline CDR1 and CDR2 sequences are SGHKS and YYEKEE (reference sequence). The CDR3 protein is CASSPGDRSYNEQFF. The CDR3 region has the DNA TGTGCCAGCAGCCCAGGGGACAGGTCCTACAATGAGCAGTTCTTC.

The chain links TRBV6-5 to TRBJ1-1, with D possibly being TRBD1 (6 bases). The CDR3 extends over 15 amino acids. V lost 6 bases and J lost 4, with 18 bases in between. Germline CDR1 MNHEY, CDR2 SVGAGI. CDR3 in DNA: TGTGCCAGCAGCCCCTCCCGGGGGGCAGTCACTGAAGCTTTCTTT. It codes for CASSPSRGAVTEAFF.

The chain is built from TRBV28 and TRBJ1-6; D remains ambiguous. In germline, CDR1 is MDHEN, CDR2 SYDVKM. The CDR3 spans 15 residues. The ends were cut back, 3 bases at V and 8 bases at J, with 14 bases in the middle. The CDR3 loop reads CASSLGRVNDSPLHF. For the CDR3, the DNA is TGTGCCAGCAGTTTGGGGAGGGTGAATGATTCACCCCTCCACTTT.

The chain has TRBV2 and TRBJ1-3; no definite D call. Germline CDR1 and CDR2: SNHLY and FYNNEI. V was shortened by 8 bases and J by 0 bases, with 5 bases between the two germline ends. The CDR3 is 12 residues long. The CDR3 DNA reads as TGTGCCAGCGCCCGCTCTGGAAACACCATATATTTT. This translates into CASARSGNTIYF.

The V call is TRBV9, the J call TRBJ2-1, with 9 bases that match TRBD1. V was pared by 4 bases and J by 6 bases, with 5 bases of the junction left unmatched. The CDR3 extends over 14 amino acids. The germline CDR1 and CDR2 sequences are SGDLS and YYNGEE. CDR3 coding DNA: TGTGCCAGCAGCCCGGGACAGGGCCCCAATGAGCAGTTCTTC. The encoded protein is CASSPGQGPNEQFF.

The chain has TRBV19 and TRBJ2-5; 8 bases line up with TRBD1. The germline CDR1 and CDR2 sequences are LNHDA and SQIVND (reference sequence). V was pared by 4 bases and J by 2 bases, with 6 bases of the junction left unmatched. The CDR3 length is 15 residues. This CDR3 is CASSKGTGKQETQYF. CDR3 sequence (DNA): TGTGCCAGTAGTAAAGGGACAGGCAAACAAGAGACCCAGTACTTC.

The J gene is TRBJ2-3, the V gene TRBV30, with D possibly being TRBD1 (6 bases). The germline gives CDR1 GTSNPN, CDR2 SVGIG (reference sequence). The CDR3 is 15 residues long. With 2 bases removed from V and 2 bases from J, the gap between germline ends came to 14 bases. The CDR3 sequence: CAWSLTTGNTDTQYF. For the CDR3, the DNA is TGTGCCTGGAGTCTTACGACAGGAAACACAGATACGCAGTATTTT.

The V gene is TRBV5-1, the J gene TRBJ2-1, with 10 bases fitting TRBD2. CDR3 size: 15 residues. The germline CDR1 and CDR2 sequences are SGHRS and YFSETQ. The V segment lost 4 bases and the J segment 9 bases; nucleotides outside the gene matches: 10. CDR3 in amino acids: CASSHPGLAKGEQFF. The CDR3 DNA follows: TGCGCCAGCAGCCACCCGGGACTAGCGAAGGGTGAGCAGTTCTTC.

The rearrangement links TRBV4-3 to TRBJ1-2, with no clear D. Trimming removed 0 bases from V and 13 bases from J, with 15 bases in between. Germline V CDR1 and CDR2: LGHNA, YSLEER. This CDR3 has 13 amino acids. The CDR3 DNA reads as TGCGCCAGCAGCCAAGATTATTTAGGAGCTCTCACCTTC. Translating it yields CASSQDYLGALTF.

J is TRBJ1-2 and V is TRBV7-9, with D perhaps matching TRBD1 (5 bases). Germline lookup yields CDR1 SEHNR and CDR2 FQNEAQ (reference sequence). The CDR3 extends over 16 amino acids. V was clipped by 2 bases and J by 6 bases, with 19 bases between them. Here the CDR3 DNA reads TGTGCCAGCAGCTTACCCTCCCCCGGCAGGGCGAATGGCTACACCTTC. Translated, it gives CASSLPSPGRANGYTF. Filled out from reference TRBV7-9 and TRBJ1-2, the complete variable domain reads DTGVSQNPRHKITKRGQNVTFRCDPISEHNRLYWYRQTLGQGPEFLTYFQNEAQLEKSRLLSDRFSAERPKGSFSTLEIQRTEQGDSAMYLCASSLPSPGRANGYTFGSGTRLTVV.

For the CDR3, the DNA is TGTGCCTGGAGCCCGCCCCGGGGGGCGATGGGGGAGCTGTTTTTT. It specifies CAWSPPRGAMGELFF. The gene calls are TRBV30 and TRBJ2-2, with D possibly being TRBD2 (7 bases). CDR3 size: 15 residues. Trimming removed 3 bases from V and 8 bases from J, with 19 bases in between. From germline, CDR1 is GTSNPN and CDR2 SVGIG (reference sequence).

The chain carries TRBV5-6 and TRBJ1-5; the D is unclear. Germline lookup yields CDR1 SGHDT and CDR2 YYEEEE. The CDR3 extends over 14 amino acids. V lost 1 base to trimming and J lost 6 bases, with 11 bases between them. CDR3 in amino acids: CASSLPGEVQPQHF. For the CDR3, the DNA is TGTGCCAGCAGCTTGCCGGGAGAGGTTCAGCCCCAGCATTTT.